This TCR beta chain was observed in a study of OX40 agonist ivuxolimab in advanced cancers. Study-level information: Patients enrolled in dose escalation were diagnosed with hepatocellular carcinoma, melanoma, renal cell or head and neck cancer. Findings and caveats of the study: Antigen targets of the expanded peripheral T cells went undetermined. Part of the nonresponder group also had normalized T-cell clonal expansion that was low. Individuals who were partial responders at 0.1-3.0 mg/kg had clonal expansion that ranked among the lowest.

With respect to this clone: No antigen is known for it.

Per the germline V gene, CDR1 is MDHEN and CDR2 is SYDVKM. The V gene end was trimmed by 3 bases and the J gene end by 7 bases; junction bases not matched to a gene: 9. The CDR3 sequence is 15 residues long. Data came from immunoSEQ multiplex PCR; TCRdb stores just in-frame clones and leaves some out. The sample holds 30,000 to 45,000 clones, 65% to 85% seen once. Sequencing used CD4+ or CD8+ T cells sorted from blood, obtained in a trial of the OX40 agonist ivuxolimab. The source of this sequence is an adult with an advanced solid tumor such as melanoma, head and neck, liver or kidney cancer. The V and J genes are TRBV28 and TRBJ1-5; 7 bases match TRBD1. CDR3 region: CASSFIDREGQPQHF. The CDR3 nucleotides are TGTGCCAGCAGTTTTATCGACAGGGAAGGACAGCCCCAGCATTTT.